The present TCR beta chain was sequenced within a study of cytomegalovirus exposure and HLA in healthy donors. Overall study findings and caveats: The authors reported that TCR beta sequences could predict HLA-A and HLA-B alleles. These predictions were accurate for most subjects in the first cohort. Follow-up analysis found HLA locus-dependent TCR association rates, highest for DRB1 and lowest for HLA-C. Indistinguishability led to the exclusion of some V segments, TRBV6-2 and TRBV6-3 included.

A note on this clone: Its specificity is unknown.

PCR used 60 Vbeta primers and 13 Jbeta primers. The method was immunoSEQ multiplex PCR; TCRdb's version includes in-frame clones alone and lacks a portion of them. This sample has some 190,000 clones, with approximately 80% found just once. This CDR3 has 12 residues. Germline loops: CDR1 SGHRS, CDR2 YFSETQ. Between the trimmed V and J ends, which lost 0 bases and 4 bases, there was a span of 4 bases. The sequencing input was PBMCs. This clonotype was obtained from a boy between 2 and 10 years old in good health and CMV-seronegative. The chain employs TRBV5-1 and TRBJ1-2; D is ambiguous. CDR3 coding DNA: TGCGCCAGCAGCTTGGACAGCTATGGCTACACCTTC. Protein product: CASSLDSYGYTF.